The clone carrying this TCR beta chain was seen only a few times. The antigen remains unidentified. Every sample had a minimum of 6 million PBMCs isolated. The CDR3 is 14 amino acids. V lost 2 bases to trimming and J lost 6 bases, with 13 bases between them. Per the germline V gene, CDR1 is LGHNA and CDR2 is YSLEER. The data derive from a study of blood T cells in healthy people across ages. A second PCR of about 6 to 11 cycles used a sample-barcoded 5' primer and a J-beta primer mix. A single record per CDR3 protein comes from TCRdb applying MiXCR to the 5' RACE reads. The sample includes 900,000 to 950,000 distinct CDR3 sequences, 29% seen only once; the top ten take more than 8.5%. Overall study findings and caveats: Diversity estimates drawn from one million T cells were deemed underestimates.

The sample was also reused in another study, on T cells of mothers and their children. From that study: For the second PCR, the M1S primer put in sample barcodes and 2-4 random nucleotides.

This clonotype originated in a woman aged 40 to 49 in good health. The sequencing sample was made of blood. V gene TRBV4-3 combines with J gene TRBJ1-1; the D gene is possibly TRBD1 (5 bases). The CDR3, as DNA: TGCGCCAGCAGCCAAAGATGGCAGGGCGCTGAAGCTTTCTTT. It yields the protein CASSQRWQGAEAFF.